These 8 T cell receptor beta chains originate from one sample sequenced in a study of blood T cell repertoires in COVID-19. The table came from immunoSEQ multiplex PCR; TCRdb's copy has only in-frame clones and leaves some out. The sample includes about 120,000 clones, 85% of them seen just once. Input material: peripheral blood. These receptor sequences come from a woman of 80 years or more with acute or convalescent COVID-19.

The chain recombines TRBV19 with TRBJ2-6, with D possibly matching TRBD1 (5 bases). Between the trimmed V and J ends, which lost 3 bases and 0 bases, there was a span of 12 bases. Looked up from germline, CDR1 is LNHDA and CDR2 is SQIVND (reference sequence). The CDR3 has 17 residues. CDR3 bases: TGTGCCAGTAGTATTTCAGGGCCGGGCTCTGGGGCCAACGTCCTGACTTTC. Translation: CASSISGPGSGANVLTF.

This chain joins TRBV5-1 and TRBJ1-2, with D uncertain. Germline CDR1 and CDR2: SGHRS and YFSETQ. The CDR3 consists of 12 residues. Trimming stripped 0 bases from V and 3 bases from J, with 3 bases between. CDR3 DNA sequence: TGCGCCAGCAGCTTGGGGCACTATGGCTACACCTTC. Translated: CASSLGHYGYTF. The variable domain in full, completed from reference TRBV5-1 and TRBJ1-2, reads KAGVTQTPRYLIKTRGQQVTLSCSPISGHRSVSWYQQTPGQGLQFLFEYFSETQRNKGNFPGRFSGRQFSNSRSEMNVSTLELGDSALYLCASSLGHYGYTFGSGTRLTVV.

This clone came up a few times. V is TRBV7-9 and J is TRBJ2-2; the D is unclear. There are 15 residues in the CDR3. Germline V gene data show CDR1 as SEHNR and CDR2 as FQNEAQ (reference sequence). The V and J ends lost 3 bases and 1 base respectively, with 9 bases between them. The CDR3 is CASSFSPENTGELFF. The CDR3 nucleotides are TGTGCCAGCAGCTTTTCGCCAGAGAACACCGGGGAGCTGTTTTTT.

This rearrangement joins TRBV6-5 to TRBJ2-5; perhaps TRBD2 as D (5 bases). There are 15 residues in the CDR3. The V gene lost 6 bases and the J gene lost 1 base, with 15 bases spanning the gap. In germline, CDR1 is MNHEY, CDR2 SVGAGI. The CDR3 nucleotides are TGTGCCAGCAGGGCATGGACTCCGTCCCAAGAGACCCAGTACTTC. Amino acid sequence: CASRAWTPSQETQYF.

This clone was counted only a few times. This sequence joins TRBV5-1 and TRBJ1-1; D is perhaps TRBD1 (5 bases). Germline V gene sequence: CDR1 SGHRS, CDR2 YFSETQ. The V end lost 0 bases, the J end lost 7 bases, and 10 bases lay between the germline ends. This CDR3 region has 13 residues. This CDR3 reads CASSLDAGIEAFF. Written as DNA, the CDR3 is TGCGCCAGCAGCTTGGATGCAGGGATTGAAGCTTTCTTT.

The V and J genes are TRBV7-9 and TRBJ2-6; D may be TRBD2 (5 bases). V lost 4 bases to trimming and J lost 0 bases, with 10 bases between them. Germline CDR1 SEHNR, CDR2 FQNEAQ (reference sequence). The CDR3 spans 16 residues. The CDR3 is CASSSGLGSGANVLTF. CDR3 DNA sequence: TGTGCCAGCAGCTCGGGGTTAGGCTCTGGGGCCAACGTCCTGACTTTC.

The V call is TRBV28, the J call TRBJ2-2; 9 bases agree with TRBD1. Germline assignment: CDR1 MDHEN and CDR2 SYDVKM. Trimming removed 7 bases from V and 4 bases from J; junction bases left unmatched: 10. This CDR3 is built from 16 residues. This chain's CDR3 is CASTLRQGVSTGELFF. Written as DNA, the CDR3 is TGTGCCAGCACCCTACGACAGGGGGTGAGCACCGGGGAGCTGTTTTTT.

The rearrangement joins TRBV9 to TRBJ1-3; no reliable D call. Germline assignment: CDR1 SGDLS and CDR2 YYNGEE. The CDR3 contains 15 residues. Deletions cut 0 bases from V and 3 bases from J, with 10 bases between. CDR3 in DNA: TGTGCCAGCAGCGTAGTTGGCAGTGGTGGAAACACCATATATTTT. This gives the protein CASSVVGSGGNTIYF.